This TCR beta chain was identified in a study of blood T cell repertoires in COVID-19. Study overall: The study drew acute and convalescent COVID-19 samples from the United States, Italy and Spain. Sources were T cells, B-cell-depleted T cells, or PBMCs; the material itself was cDNA or gDNA.

Looked up from germline, CDR1 is GTSNPN and CDR2 is SVGIG (reference sequence). The CDR3 loop spans 12 amino acids. Trimming shortened V by 7 bases and J by 4 bases, and 11 bases separated the two germline ends. The table came from immunoSEQ multiplex PCR; TCRdb's copy has only in-frame clones and leaves some out. The data hold fewer than 85,000 clones, with roughly 83% observed a single time. Material for sequencing was peripheral blood. The TCR comes from a man aged 25 to 40 with COVID-19, enrolled during active disease. V and J are TRBV30 and TRBJ1-3; D uncertain. The CDR3 loop reads CAFIPGGNTIYF. In DNA form, the CDR3 reads TGTGCCTTTATCCCGGGGGGAAACACCATATATTTT.